The rows below give T cell receptor beta chains drawn from one sample of a study of T-cell reconstitution after alpha-beta-depleted transplantation in children. TCRdb re-analysed the PCR reads in MiXCR, keeping a single row per CDR3 protein. The repertoire has 600,000 to 700,000 distinct CDR3 sequences, 16% of them found once; the top ten carry 0.9% to 1.2%. The specimen was PBMCs from the stem cell graft donor, collected from the stem cell graft. The receptor source for this set is a human donor who donated a stem cell graft to a child with acute myeloid leukemia. Both conserved end residues are part of each CDR3. The D gene is left open where the match is weak. Expanded clones are given a class, and other clones once, few, many or no size at all.

D gene,V gene,J gene,clone size,CDR3 protein,CDR3 DNA
TRBD2,TRBV4-1,TRBJ2-1,-,CASSQERGSGNEQFF,TGCGCCAGCAGCCAAGAGAGGGGTAGCGGGAATGAGCAGTTCTTC
-,TRBV4-3,TRBJ1-5,many,CASSQDRYNQPQHF,TGCGCCAGCAGCCAAGATCGGTATAATCAGCCCCAGCATTTT
-,TRBV7-2,TRBJ2-5,-,CASSAIGAGEETQYF,TGTGCCAGCAGCGCAATCGGAGCAGGGGAAGAGACCCAGTACTTC
TRBD2,TRBV7-2,TRBJ2-7,-,CASSLVNGGMYEQYF,TGTGCCAGCAGCTTAGTTAACGGGGGGATGTACGAGCAGTACTTC
-,TRBV5-1,TRBJ2-6,-,CASSFSGTGDVLTF,TGCGCCAGCAGCTTCTCCGGGACGGGGGACGTCCTGACTTTC
TRBD2,TRBV29-1,TRBJ2-5,many,CSVGRSGVQQETQYF,TGCAGCGTTGGGCGGAGCGGGGTCCAGCAAGAGACCCAGTACTTC
TRBD2,TRBV7-3,TRBJ2-1,many,CASSPGLGPYNEQFF,TGTGCCAGCAGCCCGGGACTAGGGCCCTACAATGAGCAGTTCTTC
TRBD1,TRBV29-1,TRBJ1-1,few,CSARQGLAEAFF,TGCAGCGCGCGACAGGGCCTGGCTGAAGCTTTCTTT
TRBD1,TRBV5-1,TRBJ2-5,-,CASSLQGTQTYF,TGCGCCAGCAGCTTACAGGGGACCCAAACGTACTTC
-,TRBV28,TRBJ2-5,-,CASSLSGRVQETQYF,TGTGCCAGCAGTTTATCAGGCAGGGTGCAGGAGACCCAGTACTTC
TRBD2,TRBV2,TRBJ2-7,-,CASSEAWTSGGYEQYF,TGTGCCAGCAGTGAAGCCTGGACTAGCGGGGGCTACGAGCAGTACTTC
-,TRBV29-1,TRBJ1-2,many,CSVVGAHGYTF,TGCAGCGTTGTGGGGGCCCATGGCTACACCTTC
-,TRBV13,TRBJ2-1,-,CASSLVGMRGNNEQFF,TGTGCCAGCAGCTTAGTCGGGATGCGGGGCAACAATGAGCAGTTCTTC
TRBD2,TRBV6-1,TRBJ2-2,few,CASSRVAGGYTGELFF,TGTGCCAGCAGCCGCGTAGCGGGGGGGTACACCGGGGAGCTGTTTTTT
-,TRBV7-9,TRBJ2-7,-,CASSLTGLYYEQYF,TGTGCCAGCAGCTTAACAGGGCTTTACTACGAGCAGTACTTC
-,TRBV5-6,TRBJ2-3,few,CATRLRGSDTQYF,TGTGCCACCCGGCTGAGGGGTTCAGATACGCAGTATTTT
TRBD1,TRBV5-6,TRBJ2-1,few,CASSYITGGESSYNEQFF,TGTGCCAGCAGCTATATTACAGGGGGCGAAAGCTCCTACAATGAGCAGTTCTTC
-,TRBV7-8,TRBJ2-1,many,CASSLGRANEQFF,TGTGCCAGCAGCTTAGGTCGGGCGAATGAGCAGTTCTTC
-,TRBV6-4,TRBJ2-3,-,CASSEKGFVTDTQYF,TGTGCCAGCAGTGAGAAGGGCTTCGTCACAGATACGCAGTATTTT
-,TRBV6-5,TRBJ2-2,-,CASSYTGGSGGELFF,TGTGCCAGCAGTTACACGGGGGGCTCCGGGGGGGAGCTGTTTTTT
-,TRBV7-3,TRBJ2-1,-,CASSSGGVGEQFF,TGTGCCAGCAGCTCCGGCGGGGTGGGAGAGCAGTTCTTC
-,TRBV12-3/TRBV12-4,TRBJ1-1,many,CASNLEWGGNTEAFF,TGTGCCAGCAATCTGGAATGGGGGGGTAACACTGAAGCTTTCTTT
-,TRBV20-1,TRBJ2-1,many,CSASNGAPSSYNEQFF,TGCAGTGCCTCCAATGGGGCTCCGAGCTCCTACAATGAGCAGTTCTTC
TRBD1,TRBV20-1,TRBJ1-1,few,CSARNRVGQGFQDEAFF,TGCAGTGCTCGAAACCGGGTGGGACAGGGTTTCCAGGATGAAGCTTTCTTT
TRBD1,TRBV4-3,TRBJ1-4,many,CASSQRWDRGNEKLFF,TGCGCCAGCAGCCAACGTTGGGACAGGGGTAATGAAAAACTGTTTTTT
-,TRBV12-3/TRBV12-4,TRBJ1-1,many,CASSYYTVNTEAFF,TGTGCCAGCAGCTACTACACAGTGAACACTGAAGCTTTCTTT
TRBD1,TRBV20-1,TRBJ2-1,many,CSAAGTGGNEQFF,TGCAGTGCAGCCGGGACAGGGGGTAATGAGCAGTTCTTC
TRBD2,TRBV6-5,TRBJ2-3,few,CASSFGRGSGGTHTQYF,TGTGCCAGCAGTTTCGGCCGAGGTAGCGGGGGAACACATACGCAGTATTTT
-,TRBV20-1,TRBJ2-2,many,CSARGSVAGELFF,TGCAGTGCTAGAGGATCAGTGGCCGGGGAGCTGTTTTTT
-,TRBV27,TRBJ2-7,many,CASSLTVRHEQYF,TGTGCCAGCAGTTTAACAGTTCGCCACGAGCAGTACTTC
-,TRBV4-2,TRBJ2-4,many,CASSLMGQVENIQYF,TGTGCCAGCAGCCTAATGGGACAAGTCGAAAACATTCAGTACTTC
-,TRBV7-2,TRBJ2-1,few,CASSFIPGYNEQFF,TGTGCCAGCAGCTTCATCCCCGGGTACAATGAGCAGTTCTTC
TRBD1,TRBV20-1,TRBJ2-6,many,CSARQGAGANVLTF,TGCAGTGCTAGACAGGGGGCTGGGGCCAACGTCCTGACTTTC
-,TRBV20-1,TRBJ2-7,many,CSARDAGKGLGRGEQYF,TGCAGTGCTAGAGATGCCGGCAAGGGGTTAGGTAGGGGCGAGCAGTACTTC
-,TRBV12-5,TRBJ2-5,-,CASGLVEFVGGTQYF,TGTGCTAGTGGTTTGGTCGAATTTGTGGGGGGGACCCAGTACTTC
-,TRBV19,TRBJ2-7,-,CASSMGLGGEQYF,TGTGCCAGTAGTATGGGCCTAGGGGGCGAGCAGTACTTC
-,TRBV5-1,TRBJ1-4,few,CASSLVATGSEKLFF,TGCGCCAGCAGCTTGGTTGCGACAGGTAGTGAAAAACTGTTTTTT
TRBD1,TRBV6-4,TRBJ2-1,many,CASSDSGRGLSNEQFF,TGTGCCAGCAGTGACTCGGGCAGGGGGCTGAGCAATGAGCAGTTCTTC
TRBD1,TRBV12-3/TRBV12-4,TRBJ2-7,many,CASSLDDRGLNEQYF,TGTGCCAGCAGTTTGGATGACAGGGGTCTGAACGAGCAGTACTTC